This paragraph reports one TCR beta chain. The entry originates in a study of patients and donors after allogeneic stem cell transplantation. TCRdb processed the RT-PCR reads anew with MiXCR; each CDR3 protein has one entry. The data show approximately 210,000 distinct CDR3 sequences, around two fifths seen once. CDR1 is ENHRY and CDR2 is SYGVKD in the germline V gene. After removal of 0 bases from V and 5 bases from J, the junction contained 5 bases not matched to a gene. The CDR3 is 15 amino acids. This chain joins TRBV10-3 and TRBJ2-5; 8 bases line up with TRBD1. This receptor was taken from a human donor who was either an allogeneic HSCT recipient or a stem cell or donor lymphocyte infusion donor (not recorded which). It is not recorded whose cells these are; they may come from a transplant donor. Sequencing was done on a sample of blood, either unsorted or a sorted T cell fraction (not recorded which). The CDR3 reads CAISESDRGRETQYF. The CDR3, as DNA: TGTGCCATCAGTGAGTCTGACAGGGGCAGGGAGACCCAGTACTTC.